These 11 T cell receptor beta chains came from one sample sequenced in a study of blood T cell repertoires in COVID-19. Here immunoSEQ multiplex PCR was the method, and the copy in TCRdb shows in-frame clones only, minus some. This sample has roughly 400,000 clones, with more than 75% found just once. Sequencing used peripheral blood. These receptors were obtained from a woman aged 55-69 years with COVID-19, enrolled during active disease.

The gene calls are TRBV30 and TRBJ1-1; D gene unclear. This CDR3 has 13 amino acids. CDR1 is GTSNPN, CDR2 SVGIG, per germline (reference sequence). Trimming pared 1 base from V and 0 bases from J, leaving 6 bases between. CDR3 in DNA: TGTGCCTGGAGTGGAGTGATGAACACTGAAGCTTTCTTT. Residues: CAWSGVMNTEAFF.

The chain has TRBV19 and TRBJ2-7; a possible D gene is TRBD2 (5 bases). Per germline, CDR1 LNHDA and CDR2 SQIVND (reference sequence). Trimming cost V 6 bases and J 2 bases, with 14 bases left between them. The CDR3 sequence is 14 residues long. The CDR3, as DNA: TGTGCCAGTAGCCTCTCCTCGGGAACCTACGAGCAGTACTTC. Its translation is CASSLSSGTYEQYF.

The chain has TRBV6-5 and TRBJ1-5; tentatively, D is TRBD1 (6 bases). V lost 8 bases and J lost 3, with 11 bases in between. The CDR3 loop spans 13 amino acids. Germline V CDR1 and CDR2: MNHEY, SVGAGI. The CDR3 DNA is TGTGCCAGCTCGACAGGAAACAATCAGCCCCAGCATTTT. Its translation: CASSTGNNQPQHF.

V usage is TRBV6-5 and J usage is TRBJ1-2, with 8 bases lining up with TRBD1. This CDR3 has 14 amino acids. Germline V gene data show CDR1 as MNHEY and CDR2 as SVGAGI. The V gene end was trimmed by 6 bases and the J gene end by 4 bases; junction bases not matched to a gene: 7. The CDR3 nucleotides read TGTGCCAGCAGAAACGGACAGGGTTCCTATGGCTACACCTTC. Translation gives CASRNGQGSYGYTF.

V is TRBV30 and J is TRBJ1-3; D uncertain. V was shortened by 1 base and J by 3 bases, with 10 bases between the two germline ends. Germline V CDR1 and CDR2: GTSNPN, SVGIG (reference sequence). This CDR3 region has 14 residues. The CDR3: CAWSAGSGGNTIYF. As DNA, the CDR3 is TGTGCCTGGAGTGCCGGATCGGGTGGAAACACCATATATTTT.

The chain links TRBV18 to TRBJ2-2; 8 nucleotides match TRBD1. The V segment lost 3 bases and the J segment 5 bases; nucleotides outside the gene matches: 5. The germline CDR1 and CDR2 sequences are KGHSH and LQKENI. The CDR3 length is 15 residues. CDR3 sequence: CASSPTGDGTGELFF. CDR3 sequence (DNA): TGTGCCAGCTCACCGACAGGGGACGGGACCGGGGAGCTGTTTTTT.

The rearrangement joins TRBV2 to TRBJ2-2, with D tentatively TRBD2 (5 bases). Trimming took 1 base from V and 5 from J, leaving 11 bases between them. This CDR3 has 15 residues. Germline V gives CDR1 SNHLY, CDR2 FYNNEI. CDR3 residues: CASSEGWQRTGELFF. The CDR3 DNA sequence: TGTGCCAGCAGTGAAGGCTGGCAGCGGACCGGGGAGCTGTTTTTT.

The rearrangement uses TRBV20-1 and TRBJ2-3; D remains unclear. The length of the CDR3 is 10 residues. V was shortened by 7 bases and J by 5 bases, with 7 bases between the two germline ends. Germline V gene lookup returns CDR1 DFQATT and CDR2 SNEGSKA (reference sequence). CDR3: CSGHGDTQYF. CDR3 nucleotides: TGCAGTGGTCACGGAGATACGCAGTATTTT.

J is TRBJ2-3 and V is TRBV27, with 7 bases matching TRBD2. This CDR3 region has 14 residues. CDR1 MNHEY and CDR2 SMNVEV come from the germline V gene (reference sequence). Trimming at V came to 2 bases and at J to 6 bases, leaving 5 bases not matched to a gene. The CDR3 is CASSLGAGSDTQYF. The DNA of the CDR3 is TGTGCCAGCAGTTTAGGAGCGGGGTCGGATACGCAGTATTTT.

This clone was seen a few times. V usage is TRBV5-5 and J usage is TRBJ2-1; 8 nucleotides align to TRBD2. The trim removed 2 bases at V and 7 bases at J, leaving 5 bases unmatched. The CDR3 runs to 14 residues. Germline V lookup: CDR1 SGHKS, CDR2 YYEKEE (reference sequence). In DNA, the CDR3 is TGTGCCAGCAGCTTTTTAGCGGGGACGAATGAGCAGTTCTTC. Its protein is CASSFLAGTNEQFF.

This chain uses TRBV6-2 or TRBV6-3 with TRBJ2-1, with 9 nucleotides matching TRBD2. The V gene end was trimmed by 2 bases and the J gene end by 4 bases; junction bases not matched to a gene: 3. CDR1 is MNHEY and CDR2 is SVGEGT in the germline V gene. This CDR3 contains 15 residues. The CDR3 nucleotides are TGTGCCAGCAGTTACGGCGGGGGGGCTTACAATGAGCAGTTCTTC. Translated, it gives CASSYGGGAYNEQFF.